This T cell receptor (beta chain) was identified during a study of PD-1 blockade in classical Hodgkin lymphoma. On the study more broadly: Intravenous nivolumab at 3 mg/kg was given to patients every 2 weeks.

TCRdb keeps only in-frame clones here, not all; method: immunoSEQ multiplex PCR. This table has 15,000 to 20,000 clones, just over 70% appearing once. Comments on this clone: The antigen is not known.

This CDR3 has 17 amino acids. Germline V gives CDR1 SGHAT, CDR2 FQNNGV. Germline trimming cut 3 bases from V and 0 bases from J; bases unmatched to any gene: 9. Study findings and constraints: Excluded were patients who started nivolumab under 1 year after ASCT, a group that had lower diversity.

Time point given: cycle 4 day 1 (C4D1), after less than 7 weeks of nivolumab. Every one of the patients relapsed after autologous stem cell transplantation (brentuximab vedotin exposure was variable). Using magnetic negative selection, the CD4+ T cells were separated out of thawed PBMCs. The sequences come from CD4+ T cells from blood, collected before the fourth cycle of nivolumab. The source is a human donor with classical Hodgkin lymphoma. This rearrangement joins TRBV11-2 to TRBJ2-5; 8 positions agree with TRBD2. This CDR3 reads CASSFGGGSKYQETQYF. The DNA of the CDR3 is TGTGCCAGCAGCTTTGGCGGGGGGTCAAAGTACCAAGAGACCCAGTACTTC. The full variable domain, its missing parts supplied by reference TRBV11-2 and TRBJ2-5, is EAGVAQSPRYKIIEKRQSVAFWCNPISGHATLYWYQQILGQGPKLLIQFQNNGVVDDSQLPKDRFSAERLKGVDSTLKIQPAKLEDSAVYLCASSFGGGSKYQETQYFGPGTRLLVL.